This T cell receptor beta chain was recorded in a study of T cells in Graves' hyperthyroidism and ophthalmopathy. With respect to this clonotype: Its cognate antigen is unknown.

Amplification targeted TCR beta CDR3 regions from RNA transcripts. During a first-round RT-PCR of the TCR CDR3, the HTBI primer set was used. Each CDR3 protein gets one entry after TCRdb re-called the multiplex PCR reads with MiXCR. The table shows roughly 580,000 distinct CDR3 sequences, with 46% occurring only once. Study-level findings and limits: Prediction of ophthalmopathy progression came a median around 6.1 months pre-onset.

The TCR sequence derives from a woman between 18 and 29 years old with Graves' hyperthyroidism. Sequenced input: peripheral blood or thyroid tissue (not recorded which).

The CDR3 nucleotides are TGTGCCAGCAGCTTCCAACAGGGTACTAATGAAAAACTGTTTTTT. This sequence encodes CASSFQQGTNEKLFF. The chain combines TRBV11-1 with TRBJ1-4; weak D call: TRBD1 (6 bases). V lost 3 bases and J lost 2, with 10 bases in between. CDR1 SGHAT and CDR2 FQDESV come from the germline V gene (reference sequence). The CDR3 contains 15 residues.